Listed below are T cell receptor beta chains from one sample, sequenced in a study of beta chain features in type 1 diabetes. TCRdb's copy holds only in-frame clones and misses some; the assay was immunoSEQ multiplex PCR. The repertoire holds approximately 730,000 clones, about an eighth seen once, with about 0.02% in the top ten. Sequenced input: naive CD4+ T cells from blood. Receptors originate from a man aged 18 to 29 with type 1 diabetes. Both conserved end residues are part of each CDR3. Each record gives: V gene, D gene, clone size, J gene, CDR3 protein, CDR3 DNA. A D gene is named only where the DNA matches it firmly. Clone size is given for some rows only: seen once, a few or many times, or a class if the clone is expanded.

TRBV5-8	TRBD2	.	TRBJ2-5	CASSWGGLARTETQYF	TGTGCCAGCAGCTGGGGGGGACTAGCCCGAACAGAGACCCAGTACTTC
TRBV7-2	.	.	TRBJ2-5	CASSPAETQYF	TGTGCCAGCAGCCCCGCAGAGACCCAGTACTTC
TRBV14	.	.	TRBJ2-3	CASRPGPGIDTQYF	TGTGCCAGCAGACCAGGACCAGGGATAGATACGCAGTATTTT
TRBV29-1	TRBD1	.	TRBJ1-5	CSVFGTVQPQHF	TGCAGCGTCTTCGGGACAGTTCAGCCCCAGCATTTT
TRBV19	.	.	TRBJ2-5	CASSRDSSQETQYF	TGTGCCAGTAGTAGAGACAGCTCCCAAGAGACCCAGTACTTC
TRBV30	.	few	TRBJ1-5	CAWSEATAQPQHF	TGTGCCTGGAGTGAGGCCACAGCACAGCCCCAGCATTTT
TRBV25-1	TRBD1	.	TRBJ1-1	CASREAGGLKNTEAFF	TGTGCCAGCAGGGAGGCAGGGGGCCTGAAGAACACTGAAGCTTTCTTT
TRBV7-2	.	.	TRBJ2-2	CASSTGRHTGELFF	TGTGCCAGCAGCACAGGGCGGCACACCGGGGAGCTGTTTTTT
TRBV25-1	.	few	TRBJ2-4	CASSERAAGGKNIQYF	TGTGCCAGCAGTGAAAGGGCCGCGGGTGGGAAAAACATTCAGTACTTC
TRBV7-2	TRBD1	few	TRBJ2-2	CASSFSRDRVLTGELFF	TGTGCCAGCAGCTTCTCCCGGGACAGGGTTTTGACCGGGGAGCTGTTTTTT
TRBV9	.	.	TRBJ2-3	CASSVSPPGTQYF	TGTGCCAGCAGCGTCTCCCCTCCCGGTACGCAGTATTTT
TRBV30	.	.	TRBJ1-3	CAWSQGSGNTIYF	TGTGCCTGGAGTCAGGGATCTGGAAACACCATATATTTT
TRBV29-1	TRBD1	few	TRBJ1-1	CSGQGTTYTEAFF	TGCAGCGGACAGGGGACAACCTACACTGAAGCTTTCTTT
TRBV9	.	few	TRBJ1-2	CASSVEWDPGAGGYTF	TGTGCCAGCAGCGTAGAATGGGACCCGGGGGCAGGTGGCTACACCTTC
TRBV13	.	.	TRBJ2-7	CASSLGATRTYEQYF	TGTGCCAGCAGCTTGGGGGCGACTAGAACCTACGAGCAGTACTTC
TRBV6-5	.	.	TRBJ1-4	CASSSAGGTNEKLFF	TGTGCCAGCTCCTCCGCGGGAGGAACTAATGAAAAACTGTTTTTT
TRBV30	.	.	TRBJ2-5	CAWSVDSGETQYF	TGTGCCTGGAGTGTAGACAGCGGAGAGACCCAGTACTTC
TRBV25-1	.	.	TRBJ1-2	CASSDGAWGYTF	TGTGCCAGCAGTGACGGGGCATGGGGCTACACCTTC
TRBV19	.	few	TRBJ2-5	CASSTTQGETQYF	TGTGCCAGTAGTACGACACAAGGAGAGACCCAGTACTTC
TRBV30	TRBD1	few	TRBJ1-1	CAWRGPGGTEAFF	TGTGCCTGGAGAGGTCCAGGGGGCACTGAAGCTTTCTTT
TRBV7-9	.	few	TRBJ1-2	CASSPSEGYGYTF	TGTGCCAGCAGCCCCTCGGAAGGCTATGGCTACACCTTC
TRBV5-1	.	.	TRBJ1-1	CASSLAPGAVPEAFF	TGCGCCAGCAGCTTGGCTCCGGGGGCGGTGCCTGAAGCTTTCTTT
TRBV28	TRBD1	.	TRBJ2-7	CASSSLGTGVHEQYF	TGTGCCAGCAGTTCCCTCGGGACAGGTGTCCACGAGCAGTACTTC
TRBV5-1	TRBD1	few	TRBJ2-1	CASSQGQLNEQFF	TGCGCCAGCAGCCAGGGACAGCTTAATGAGCAGTTCTTC
TRBV7-3	.	.	TRBJ1-2	CASSPQGDYGYTF	TGTGCCAGCAGCCCACAGGGTGACTATGGCTACACCTTC
TRBV7-9	.	.	TRBJ1-2	CASSPQTLGAYGYTF	TGTGCCAGCAGCCCCCAGACATTGGGGGCGTATGGCTACACCTTC
TRBV7-8	.	few	TRBJ2-2	CASSLAGHTGELFF	TGTGCCAGCAGCTTAGCGGGGCACACCGGGGAGCTGTTTTTT
TRBV5-6	TRBD1	.	TRBJ1-1	CASSLALGTGGTTTEAFF	TGTGCCAGCAGCTTGGCGCTCGGGACAGGGGGCACGACTACTGAAGCTTTCTTT
TRBV11-2	.	few	TRBJ2-5	CASTRGAETQYF	TGTGCCAGCACACGTGGGGCGGAGACCCAGTACTTC
TRBV10-3	.	few	TRBJ2-3	CAISESPGTGVITDTQYF	TGTGCCATCAGTGAGTCGCCCGGGACCGGAGTTATCACAGATACGCAGTATTTT
TRBV28	.	few	TRBJ2-5	CASSLVGRFQETQYF	TGTGCCAGCAGTTTGGTTGGGCGGTTCCAAGAGACCCAGTACTTC
TRBV6-1	.	.	TRBJ1-2	CASSEIGRVDHGYTF	TGTGCCAGCAGTGAGATAGGCAGGGTTGATCATGGCTACACCTTC
TRBV28	TRBD2	.	TRBJ2-3	CASSPLAGVTDTQYF	TGTGCCAGCAGCCCACTAGCGGGAGTGACAGATACGCAGTATTTT